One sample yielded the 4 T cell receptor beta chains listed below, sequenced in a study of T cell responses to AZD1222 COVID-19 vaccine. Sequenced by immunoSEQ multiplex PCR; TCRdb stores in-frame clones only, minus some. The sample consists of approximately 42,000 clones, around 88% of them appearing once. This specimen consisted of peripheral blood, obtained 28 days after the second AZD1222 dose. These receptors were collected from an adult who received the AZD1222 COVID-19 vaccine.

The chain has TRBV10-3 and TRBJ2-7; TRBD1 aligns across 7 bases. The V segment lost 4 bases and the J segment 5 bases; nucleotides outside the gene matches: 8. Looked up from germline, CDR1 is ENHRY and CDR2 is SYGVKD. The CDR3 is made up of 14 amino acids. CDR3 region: CAISGGSTGHEQYF. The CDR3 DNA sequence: TGTGCCATCAGTGGGGGGTCGACAGGGCACGAGCAGTACTTC.

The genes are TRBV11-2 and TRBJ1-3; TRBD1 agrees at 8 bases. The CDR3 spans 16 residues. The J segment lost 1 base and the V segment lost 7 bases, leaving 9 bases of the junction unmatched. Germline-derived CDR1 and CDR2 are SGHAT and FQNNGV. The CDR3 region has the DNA TGTGCCAGCAACCTCCTCAGGGGGCGGTCTGGAAACACCATATATTTT. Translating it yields CASNLLRGRSGNTIYF.

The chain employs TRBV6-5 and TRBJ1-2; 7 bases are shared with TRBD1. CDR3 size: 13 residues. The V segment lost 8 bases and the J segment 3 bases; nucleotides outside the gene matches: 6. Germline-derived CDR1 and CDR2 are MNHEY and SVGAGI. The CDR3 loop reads CASGGGTDYGYTF. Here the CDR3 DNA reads TGTGCCAGCGGAGGGGGGACAGACTATGGCTACACCTTC.

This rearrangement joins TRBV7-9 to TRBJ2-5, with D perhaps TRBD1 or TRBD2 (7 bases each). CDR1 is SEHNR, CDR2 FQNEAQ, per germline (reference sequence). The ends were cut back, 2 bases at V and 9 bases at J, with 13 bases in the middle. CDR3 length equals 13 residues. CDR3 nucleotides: TGTGCCAGCAGCTTATTGGGAGGGGGCCCCCAGTACTTC. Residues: CASSLLGGGPQYF.